This TCR beta chain emerged from a study of blood T cell dynamics during melanoma immunotherapy. Across the study: Standard first-line treatment here was pembrolizumab or nivolumab plus ipilimumab in metastatic melanoma.

Assay used: immunoSEQ multiplex PCR; TCRdb lists only in-frame clones, some missing. The sample records approximately 16,000 clones, roughly 92% being singletons. V dropped 1 base and J dropped 1 base, with 13 bases sitting between them. The CDR3 covers 16 residues. Germline lookup yields CDR1 SGHAT and CDR2 FQNNGV. Time point reported: week 3, after first cycle of checkpoint inhibitor. J is TRBJ1-1 and V is TRBV11-2; unclear D gene. This specimen consisted of blood, obtained from a patient treated with checkpoint blockade. This TCR was recovered from a human donor with melanoma. The DNA for the CDR3 is TGTGCCAGCAGCTTAGGGGGAACACTCCGGAACACTGAAGCTTTCTTT. This translates into CASSLGGTLRNTEAFF.